The present entry profiles one T cell receptor beta chain with its context. It has no known antigen specificity. No base qualities exist here, and no much larger clone lies one base off it. A second Seattle source provided samples from volunteer blood donors who had recovered from COVID-19. Collaborating institutions collected whole blood in K2EDTA tubes following their own protocols. For TCRbeta analysis, collaborators shipped samples as frozen whole blood, isolated PBMCs, or DNA extracted from either of those sample types. The data were obtained in a study of blood T cell repertoires in COVID-19 (dated by TCRdb to 2020 to 2021). About the investigation overall: Samples covering the acute and convalescent phases of COVID-19 were provided by collaborators in the United States, Italy and Spain. The samples were drawn from the first 160 participants of the ongoing ImmuneRACE study and from 1,254 subjects provided by 6 global collaborators. Nearly every sample came with metadata listing a de-identified subject ID, COVID-19 status, age in years and sex. Where available, HLA class I and class II types were obtained from metadata supplied by the sample provider rather than from assay-based typing. The dataset comprised deeply sampled blood TCRbeta repertoires from subjects exposed to, actively infected with, or recovered from COVID-19. The material from the prospective study consisted of cDNA or gDNA derived from T cells, B-cell-depleted T cells, or PBMCs. The repertoires were made available in a free public database intended to serve as a resource for research on the immune response to SARS-CoV-2.

Study-wide conclusions, independent of this receptor: How much clinical and demographic metadata was included differed by source and by participant, and the metadata was provided uncurated.

The immunoSEQ Assay, a bias-controlled multiplex PCR, was used to amplify TCRbeta CDR3 regions from genomic DNA. The authors processed their data as follows. The number of nucleated cells in each sample was estimated by amplification of reference gene primers within the assay. To quantify the absolute abundance of each unique TCRbeta CDR3 rearrangement, sequence reads were collapsed and filtered. For each sample, productive Simpson clonality was calculated by taking the square root of Simpson's diversity index across productive rearrangements. The table was pulled from immuneACCESS by TCRdb, which kept in-frame rearrangements only. Such tables lose some clones; where checked, under half of the loss comes from unresolved V genes, and the rest has no known cause. D and trimming were read from the DNA, whereas the V and J calls and clone size are those reported in that table. This sample gives under 250,000 clones in total; around 90% of them show up just once. About 6.5% of the sample is taken by the ten largest.

From V the trimming removes 5 bases and from J it removes 6 bases, while the gene matches leave 4 bases of the junction unaccounted for. Looking up the germline V gene yields CDR1 SQVTM and CDR2 ANQGSEA. The CDR3 goes from the cysteine to the phenylalanine over 12 residues. Only the CDR3 DNA stays, 36 bases, in frame from base 1. The sequence joins TRBV29-1 to TRBJ2-5; 9 junctional bases match TRBD2. What was sequenced was peripheral blood. The sequence derives from a man between 60 and 70 years old who had recovered from COVID-19. The encoded CDR3 is CSVSSGRQTQYF. The bases are TGCAGCGTTTCAAGCGGGAGGCAGACCCAGTACTTC.